The clone carrying this TCR beta chain was counted only a few times. Its antigen is undetermined. These data belong to a study of T-cell memory formation after mild COVID-19. Findings of the study overall: Most CD4+ clones that shrank were in CM and EM, while CD8+ ones turned up in EMRA.

After 5'RACE with constant-segment primers, TCR alpha and TCR beta cDNA libraries carrying sample barcodes and UMIs were obtained. Using its own MiXCR run on the 5' RACE reads, TCRdb lists one record per CDR3 protein. The sample has 410,000 or so distinct CDR3 sequences, 23% seen once. The TCR sequence derives from an adult woman who had mild COVID-19 (a few samples of this study predate the infection). Cell type and time point are not known. Sample: PBMCs or a T cell subset sorted from them (not recorded which).

The CDR3 here is CSVDRESTEAFF. CDR3 bases: TGCAGCGTTGACAGGGAGTCCACTGAAGCTTTCTTT. V is TRBV29-1 and J is TRBJ1-1; perhaps TRBD1 as D (5 bases). CDR3 size: 12 residues. CDR1 is SQVTM and CDR2 is ANQGSEA in the germline V gene. V lost 3 bases, J lost 4 bases, and 9 bases lay in between. The entire variable domain, with the rest obtained from reference TRBV29-1 and TRBJ1-1, is as follows: SAVISQKPSRDICQRGTSLTIQCQVDSQVTMMFWYRQQPGQSLTLIATANQGSEATYESGFVIDKFPISRPNLTFSTLTVSNMSPEDSSIYLCSVDRESTEAFFGQGTRLTVV.